This T cell receptor (beta chain) came from a study of blood T cell repertoires in COVID-19. Study overall: Nucleic acid was either cDNA or gDNA, and it came from T cells, B-cell-depleted T cells, or PBMCs.

This clone appeared once. The V gene end was trimmed by 4 bases and the J gene end by 14 bases; junction bases not matched to a gene: 8. Per germline, CDR1 PRHDT and CDR2 FYEKMQ (reference sequence). The CDR3 spans 12 residues. The study assigned cohorts using participant-reported clinical history. Authors' methods: Scientists estimated how many nucleated cells there were by amplifying reference gene primers. TCRdb's copy holds only in-frame clones and misses some; the assay was immunoSEQ multiplex PCR. The V and J calls and clone size were taken over from that table, and D and trimming were inferred from the DNA. The sample consists of about 150,000 clones, around four fifths of them appearing once.

Sequencing was performed on PBMCs or T cells enriched from blood (not recorded which). This rearrangement joins TRBV13 to TRBJ2-1; 7 bases map to TRBD2. The receptor's source is a man between 65 and 79 years old who had been exposed to COVID-19. The CDR3 protein is CASSSWEGLEFF. CDR3 DNA: TGTGCCAGCAGCTCGTGGGAGGGGTTGGAGTTCTTC.